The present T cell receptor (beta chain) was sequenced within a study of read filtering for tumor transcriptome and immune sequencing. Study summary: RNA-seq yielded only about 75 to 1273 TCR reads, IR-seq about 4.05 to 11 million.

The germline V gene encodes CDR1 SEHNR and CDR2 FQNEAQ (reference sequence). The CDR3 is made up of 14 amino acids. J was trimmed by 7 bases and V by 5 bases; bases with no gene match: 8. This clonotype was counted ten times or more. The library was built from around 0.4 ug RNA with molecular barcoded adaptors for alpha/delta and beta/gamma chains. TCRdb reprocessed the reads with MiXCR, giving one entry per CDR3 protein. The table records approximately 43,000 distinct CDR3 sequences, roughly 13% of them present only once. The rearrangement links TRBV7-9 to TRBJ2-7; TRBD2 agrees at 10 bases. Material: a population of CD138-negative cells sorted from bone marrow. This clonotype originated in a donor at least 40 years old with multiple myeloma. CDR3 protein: CASSPSGSAEEQYF. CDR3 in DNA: TGTGCCAGCAGCCCTAGCGGGAGTGCGGAAGAGCAGTACTTC. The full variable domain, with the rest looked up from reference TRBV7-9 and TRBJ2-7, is DTGVSQNPRHKITKRGQNVTFRCDPISEHNRLYWYRQTLGQGPEFLTYFQNEAQLEKSRLLSDRFSAERPKGSFSTLEIQRTEQGDSAMYLCASSPSGSAEEQYFGPGTRLTVT.